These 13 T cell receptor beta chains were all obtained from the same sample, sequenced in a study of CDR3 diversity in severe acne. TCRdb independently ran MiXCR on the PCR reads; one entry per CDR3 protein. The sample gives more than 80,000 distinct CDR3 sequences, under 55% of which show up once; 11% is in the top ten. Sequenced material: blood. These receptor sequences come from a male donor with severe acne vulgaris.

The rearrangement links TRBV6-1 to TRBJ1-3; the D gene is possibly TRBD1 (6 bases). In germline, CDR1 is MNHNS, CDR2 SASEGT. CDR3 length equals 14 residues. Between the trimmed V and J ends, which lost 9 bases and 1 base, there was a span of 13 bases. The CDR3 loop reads CASSRGMSGNTIYF. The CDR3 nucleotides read TGTGCCAGTAGCAGGGGAATGTCTGGAAACACCATATATTTT.

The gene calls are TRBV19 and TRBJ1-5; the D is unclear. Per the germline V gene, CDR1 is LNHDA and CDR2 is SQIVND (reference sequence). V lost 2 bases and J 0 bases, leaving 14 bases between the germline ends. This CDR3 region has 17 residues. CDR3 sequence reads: CASSILGLLDSNQPQHF. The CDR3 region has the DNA TGTGCCAGTAGTATACTAGGACTTTTAGATAGCAATCAGCCCCAGCATTTT.

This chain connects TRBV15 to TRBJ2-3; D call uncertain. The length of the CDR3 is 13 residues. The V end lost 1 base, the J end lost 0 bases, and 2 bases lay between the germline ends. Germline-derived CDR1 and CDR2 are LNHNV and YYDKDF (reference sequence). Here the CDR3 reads CATSRASTDTQYF. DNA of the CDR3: TGTGCCACCAGCAGAGCGAGCACAGATACGCAGTATTTT.

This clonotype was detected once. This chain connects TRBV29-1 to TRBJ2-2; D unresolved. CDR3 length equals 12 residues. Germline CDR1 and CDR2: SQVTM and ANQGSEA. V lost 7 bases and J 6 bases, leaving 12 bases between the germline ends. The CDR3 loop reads CSARGSPGELFF. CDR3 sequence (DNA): TGCAGCGCAAGAGGATCGCCCGGGGAGCTGTTTTTT.

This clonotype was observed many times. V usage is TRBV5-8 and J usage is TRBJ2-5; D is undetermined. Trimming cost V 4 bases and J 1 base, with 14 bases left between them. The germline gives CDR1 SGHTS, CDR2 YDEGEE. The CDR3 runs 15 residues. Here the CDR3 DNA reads TGTGCCAGCAGCCCAGAACCCAGGTCCCAAGAGACCCAGTACTTC. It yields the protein CASSPEPRSQETQYF.

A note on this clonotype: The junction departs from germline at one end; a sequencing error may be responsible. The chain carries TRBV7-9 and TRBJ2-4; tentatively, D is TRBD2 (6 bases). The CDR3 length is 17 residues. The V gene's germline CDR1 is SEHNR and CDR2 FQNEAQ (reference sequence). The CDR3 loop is CASSILTGALAENIQYF. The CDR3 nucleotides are TGTGCCAGCAGCATACTTACAGGTGCACTAGCCGAAAACATTCAGTACTTC.

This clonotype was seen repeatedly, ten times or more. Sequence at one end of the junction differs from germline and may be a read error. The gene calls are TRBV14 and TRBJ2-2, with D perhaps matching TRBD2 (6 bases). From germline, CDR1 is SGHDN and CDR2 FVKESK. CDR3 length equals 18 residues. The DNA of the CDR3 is TGTGCCGGCAGCCTCCTTCGGTCGGGACTCCTCACTACCGGGGAGCTGTTTTTT. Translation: CAGSLLRSGLLTTGELFF.

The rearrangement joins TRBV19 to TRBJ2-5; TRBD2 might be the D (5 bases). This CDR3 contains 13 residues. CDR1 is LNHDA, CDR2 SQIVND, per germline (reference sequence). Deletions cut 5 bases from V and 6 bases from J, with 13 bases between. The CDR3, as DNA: TGTGCCAGTAGTCCGGCTAGCACACAGACCCAGTACTTC. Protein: CASSPASTQTQYF.

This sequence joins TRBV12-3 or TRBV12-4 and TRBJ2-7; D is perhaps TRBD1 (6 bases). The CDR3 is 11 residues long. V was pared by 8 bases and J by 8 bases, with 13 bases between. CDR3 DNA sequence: TGTGCCAGCGGGGGCGCTTACAAGCAGTACTTC. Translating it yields CASGGAYKQYF.

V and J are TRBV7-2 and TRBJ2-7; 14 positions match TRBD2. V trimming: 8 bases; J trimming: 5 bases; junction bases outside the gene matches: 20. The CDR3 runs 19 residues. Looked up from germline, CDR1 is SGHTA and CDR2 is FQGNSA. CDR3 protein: CASCHGGLAGEGARHEQYF. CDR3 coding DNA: TGTGCCAGCTGCCATGGGGGACTAGCGGGAGAGGGGGCAAGGCACGAGCAGTACTTC.

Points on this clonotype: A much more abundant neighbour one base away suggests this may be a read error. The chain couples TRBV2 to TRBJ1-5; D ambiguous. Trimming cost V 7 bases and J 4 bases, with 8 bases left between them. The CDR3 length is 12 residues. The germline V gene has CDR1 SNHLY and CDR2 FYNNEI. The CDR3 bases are TGTGCCAGCAAACGCCGGAATCAGCCCCAGCATTTT. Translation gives CASKRRNQPQHF.

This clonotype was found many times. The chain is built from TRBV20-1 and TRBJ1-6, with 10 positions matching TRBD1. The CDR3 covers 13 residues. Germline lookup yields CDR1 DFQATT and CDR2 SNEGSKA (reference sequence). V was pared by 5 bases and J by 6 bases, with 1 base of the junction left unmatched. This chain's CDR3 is CSAWDRGNSPLHF. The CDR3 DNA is TGCAGTGCTTGGGACAGGGGTAATTCACCCCTCCACTTT.

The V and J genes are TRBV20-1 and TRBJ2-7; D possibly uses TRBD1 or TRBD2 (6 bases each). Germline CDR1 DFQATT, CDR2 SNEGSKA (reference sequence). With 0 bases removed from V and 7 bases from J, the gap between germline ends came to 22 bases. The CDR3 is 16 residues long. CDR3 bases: TGCAGTGCTAGAGATTTAGAGGGGGGCTCCTACAATGAGCAGTACTTC. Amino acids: CSARDLEGGSYNEQYF.